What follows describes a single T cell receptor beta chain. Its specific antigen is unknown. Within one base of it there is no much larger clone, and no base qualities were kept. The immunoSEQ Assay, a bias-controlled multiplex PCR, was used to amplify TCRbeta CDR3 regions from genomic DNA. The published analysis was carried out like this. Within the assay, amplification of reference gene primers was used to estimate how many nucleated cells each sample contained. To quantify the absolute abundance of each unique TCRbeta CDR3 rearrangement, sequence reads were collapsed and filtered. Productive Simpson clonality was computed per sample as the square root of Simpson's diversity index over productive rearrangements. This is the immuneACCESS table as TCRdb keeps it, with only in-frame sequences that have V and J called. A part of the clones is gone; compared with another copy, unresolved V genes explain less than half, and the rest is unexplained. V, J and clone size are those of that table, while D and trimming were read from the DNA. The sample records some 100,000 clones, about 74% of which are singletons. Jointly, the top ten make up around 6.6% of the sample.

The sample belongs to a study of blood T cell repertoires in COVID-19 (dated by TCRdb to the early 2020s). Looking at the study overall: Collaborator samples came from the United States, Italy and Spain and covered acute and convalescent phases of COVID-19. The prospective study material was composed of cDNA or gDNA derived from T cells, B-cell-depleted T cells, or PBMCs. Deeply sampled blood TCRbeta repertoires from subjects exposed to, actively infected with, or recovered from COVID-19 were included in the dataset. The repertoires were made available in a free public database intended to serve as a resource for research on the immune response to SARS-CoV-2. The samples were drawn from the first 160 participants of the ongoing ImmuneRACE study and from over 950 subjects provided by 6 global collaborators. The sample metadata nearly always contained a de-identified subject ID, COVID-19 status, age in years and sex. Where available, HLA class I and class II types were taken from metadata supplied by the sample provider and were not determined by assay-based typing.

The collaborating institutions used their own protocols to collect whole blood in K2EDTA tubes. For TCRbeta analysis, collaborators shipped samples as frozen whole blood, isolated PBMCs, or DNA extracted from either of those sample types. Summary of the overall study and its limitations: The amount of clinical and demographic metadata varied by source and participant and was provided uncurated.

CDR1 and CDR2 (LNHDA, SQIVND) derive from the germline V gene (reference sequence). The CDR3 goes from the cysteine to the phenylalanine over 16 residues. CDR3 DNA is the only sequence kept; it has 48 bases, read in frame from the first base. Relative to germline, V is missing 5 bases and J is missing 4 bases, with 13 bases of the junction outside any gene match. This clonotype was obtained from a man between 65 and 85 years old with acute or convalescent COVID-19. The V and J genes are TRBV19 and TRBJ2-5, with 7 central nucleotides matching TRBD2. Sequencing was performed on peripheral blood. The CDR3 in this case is CASSPLEAGEGETQYF. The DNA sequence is TGTGCCAGTAGTCCTCTGGAGGCGGGAGAGGGAGAGACCCAGTACTTC. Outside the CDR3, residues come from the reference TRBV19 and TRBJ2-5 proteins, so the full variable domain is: DGGITQSPKYLFRKEGQNVTLSCEQNLNHDAMYWYRQDPGQGLRLIYYSQIVNDFQKGDIAEGYSVSREKKESFPLTVTSAQKNPTAFYLCASSPLEAGEGETQYFGPGTRLLVL.